This T cell receptor beta chain was captured by sequencing in a study of T cell repertoires in cytomegalovirus infection. Overall study: From public TCR beta signatures came an indication of both CMV infection and matching HLA type. The study's findings and limits: Based on cumulative public TCR beta family frequency, carriers of CMV plus the relevant HLA were identified.

For this clonotype: Its antigen is not identified.

TCRdb called the reads again in MiXCR, with one record for every CDR3 protein. The sample carries about 920,000 distinct CDR3 sequences, approximately 33% recorded once. Germline lookup yields CDR1 DFQATT and CDR2 SNEGSKA (reference sequence). The ends lost 5 bases at V and 1 base at J; junction bases unmatched: 10. The CDR3 has 16 amino acids. The material was cultured CD8+ T cells from PBMCs, obtained from culture after CMV antigen stimulation. This chain uses TRBV20-1 with TRBJ2-5; 10 nucleotides line up with TRBD1. The receptor was isolated from a human donor in good health (CMV status not recorded). Some clones in this sample may be carry-over from other donors' samples. CDR3 sequence (DNA): TGCAGTGCTGGACAGGGGGTGGTTTCGGCCCAAGAGACCCAGTACTTC. As protein: CSAGQGVVSAQETQYF.